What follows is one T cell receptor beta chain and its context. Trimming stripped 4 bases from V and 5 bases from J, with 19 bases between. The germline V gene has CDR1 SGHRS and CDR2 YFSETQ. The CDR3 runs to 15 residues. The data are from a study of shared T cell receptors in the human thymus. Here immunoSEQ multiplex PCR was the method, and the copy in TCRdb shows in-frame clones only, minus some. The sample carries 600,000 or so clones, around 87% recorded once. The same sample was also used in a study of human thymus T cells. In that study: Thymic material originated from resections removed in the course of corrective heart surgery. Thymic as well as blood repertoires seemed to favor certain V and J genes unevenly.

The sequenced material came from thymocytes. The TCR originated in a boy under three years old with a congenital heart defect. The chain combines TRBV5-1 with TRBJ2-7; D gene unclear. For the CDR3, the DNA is TGCGCCAGCAGCCCGACCACTTCCGGGTCGGACGAGCAGTACTTC. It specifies CASSPTTSGSDEQYF.